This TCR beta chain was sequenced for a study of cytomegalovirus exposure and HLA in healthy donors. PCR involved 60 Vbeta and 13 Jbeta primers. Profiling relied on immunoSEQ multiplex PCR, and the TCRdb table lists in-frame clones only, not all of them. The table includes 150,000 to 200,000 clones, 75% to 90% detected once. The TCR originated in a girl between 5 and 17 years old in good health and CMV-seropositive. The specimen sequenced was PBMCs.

The CDR3 sequence: CSVRFPGTGDSNYGYTF. The CDR3 region has the DNA TGCAGCGTTCGCTTTCCCGGGACAGGGGATTCTAACTATGGCTACACCTTC. The V and J genes are TRBV29-1 and TRBJ1-2, with 10 bases identical to TRBD1. Unmatched junction bases numbered 12, after V lost 5 bases and J lost 0 bases. The CDR3 is made up of 17 amino acids. The V gene's germline CDR1 is SQVTM and CDR2 ANQGSEA.